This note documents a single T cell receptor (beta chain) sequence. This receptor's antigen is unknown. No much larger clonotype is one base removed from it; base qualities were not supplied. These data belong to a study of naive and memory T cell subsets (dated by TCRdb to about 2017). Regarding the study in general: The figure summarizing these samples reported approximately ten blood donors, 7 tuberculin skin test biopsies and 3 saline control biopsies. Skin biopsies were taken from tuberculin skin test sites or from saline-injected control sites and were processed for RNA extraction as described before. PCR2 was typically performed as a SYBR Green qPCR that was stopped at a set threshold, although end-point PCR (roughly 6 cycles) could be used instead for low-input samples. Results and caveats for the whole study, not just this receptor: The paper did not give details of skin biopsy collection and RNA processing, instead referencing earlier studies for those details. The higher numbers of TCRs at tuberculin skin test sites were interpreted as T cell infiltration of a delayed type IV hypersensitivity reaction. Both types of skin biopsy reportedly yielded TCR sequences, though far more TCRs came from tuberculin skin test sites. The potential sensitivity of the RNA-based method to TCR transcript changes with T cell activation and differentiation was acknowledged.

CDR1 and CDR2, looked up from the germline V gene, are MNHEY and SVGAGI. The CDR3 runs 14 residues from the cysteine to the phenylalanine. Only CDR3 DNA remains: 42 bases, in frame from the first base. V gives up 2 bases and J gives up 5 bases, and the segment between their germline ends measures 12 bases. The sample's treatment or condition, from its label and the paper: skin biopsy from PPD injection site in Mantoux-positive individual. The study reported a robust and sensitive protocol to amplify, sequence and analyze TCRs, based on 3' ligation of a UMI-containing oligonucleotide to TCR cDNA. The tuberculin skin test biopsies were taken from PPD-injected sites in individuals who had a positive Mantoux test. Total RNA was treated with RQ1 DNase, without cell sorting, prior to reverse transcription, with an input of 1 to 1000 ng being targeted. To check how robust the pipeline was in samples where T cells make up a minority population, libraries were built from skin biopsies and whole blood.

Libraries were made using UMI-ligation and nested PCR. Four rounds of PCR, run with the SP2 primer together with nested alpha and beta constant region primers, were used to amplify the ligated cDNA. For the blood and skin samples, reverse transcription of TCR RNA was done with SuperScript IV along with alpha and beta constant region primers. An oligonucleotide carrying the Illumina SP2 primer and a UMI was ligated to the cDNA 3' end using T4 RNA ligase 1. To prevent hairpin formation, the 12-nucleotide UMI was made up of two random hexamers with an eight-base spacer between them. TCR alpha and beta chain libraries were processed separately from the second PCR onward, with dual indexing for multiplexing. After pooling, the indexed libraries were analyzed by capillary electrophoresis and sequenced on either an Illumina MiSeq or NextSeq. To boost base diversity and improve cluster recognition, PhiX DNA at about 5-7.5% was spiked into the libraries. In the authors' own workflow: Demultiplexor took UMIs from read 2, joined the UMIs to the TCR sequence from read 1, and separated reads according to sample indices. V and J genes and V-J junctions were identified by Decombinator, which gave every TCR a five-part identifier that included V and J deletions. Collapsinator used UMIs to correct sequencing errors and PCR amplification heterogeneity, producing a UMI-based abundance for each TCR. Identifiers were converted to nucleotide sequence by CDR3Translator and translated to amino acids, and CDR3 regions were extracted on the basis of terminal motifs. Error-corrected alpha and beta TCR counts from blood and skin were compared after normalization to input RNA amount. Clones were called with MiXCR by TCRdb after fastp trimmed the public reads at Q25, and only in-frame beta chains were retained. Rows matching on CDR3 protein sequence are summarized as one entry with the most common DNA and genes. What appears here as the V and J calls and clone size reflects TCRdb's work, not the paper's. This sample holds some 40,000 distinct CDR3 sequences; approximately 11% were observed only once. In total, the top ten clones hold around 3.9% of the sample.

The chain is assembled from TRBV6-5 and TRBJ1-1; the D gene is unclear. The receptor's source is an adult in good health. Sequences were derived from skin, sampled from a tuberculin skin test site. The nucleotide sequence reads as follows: TGTGCCAGCAGTTACCCGAACTCTGTAACTGAAGCTTTCTTT. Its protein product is CASSYPNSVTEAFF.